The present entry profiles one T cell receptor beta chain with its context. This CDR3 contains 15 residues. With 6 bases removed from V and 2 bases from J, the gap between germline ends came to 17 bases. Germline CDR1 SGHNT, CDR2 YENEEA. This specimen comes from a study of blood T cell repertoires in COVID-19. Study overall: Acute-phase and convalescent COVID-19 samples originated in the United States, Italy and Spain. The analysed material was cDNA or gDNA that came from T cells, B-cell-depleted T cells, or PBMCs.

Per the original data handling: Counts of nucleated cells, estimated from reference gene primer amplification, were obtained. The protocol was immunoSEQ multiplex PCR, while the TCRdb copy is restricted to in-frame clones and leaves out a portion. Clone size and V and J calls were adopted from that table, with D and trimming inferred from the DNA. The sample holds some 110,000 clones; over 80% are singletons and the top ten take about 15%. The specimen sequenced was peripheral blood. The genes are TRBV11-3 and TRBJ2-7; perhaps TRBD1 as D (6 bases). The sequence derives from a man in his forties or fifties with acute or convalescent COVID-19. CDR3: CASSLRQAGTYEQYF. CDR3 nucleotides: TGTGCCAGCAGTTTAAGACAGGCAGGGACCTACGAGCAGTACTTC.